These 13 T cell receptor beta chains originate from one sample sequenced in a study of regulatory T cells in long-lasting Graves disease. Described time point: newly diagnosed GD, antithyroid drugs for less than 3 months. Generation of the TCR library employed RNA extracted from PBMCs. Assembly of TCR beta libraries relied on iRepertoire HTBI primers together with Arm-PCR of CDR3 regions. TCRdb re-analysed the multiplex PCR reads in MiXCR, keeping a single row per CDR3 protein. The table has 400,000 to 450,000 distinct CDR3 sequences, approximately 16% seen once. The data also belong to a second study, concerning T cells in Graves' hyperthyroidism and ophthalmopathy.

Here the sequenced sample was peripheral blood mononuclear cells (PBMCs), taken at new diagnosis, from a patient treated with antithyroid drugs. These receptors originate from a woman in her twenties or thirties with Graves disease.

This clonotype was found many times. CDR3 bases: TGTGCCAGCAGCTTAGATAAAAGGGTCGATACGCAGTATTTT. Its protein is CASSLDKRVDTQYF. The chain joins TRBV7-9 to TRBJ2-3; no clear D. Germline V lookup: CDR1 SEHNR, CDR2 FQNEAQ (reference sequence). Trimming shortened V by 1 base and J by 6 bases, and 11 bases separated the two germline ends. This CDR3 has 14 residues.

This clonotype was seen a handful of times. V gene TRBV5-6 combines with J gene TRBJ1-6; D gene unclear. The CDR3 runs 16 residues. The V gene lost 0 bases and the J gene lost 7 bases, with 14 bases spanning the gap. CDR1 is SGHDT and CDR2 is YYEEEE in the germline V gene. The CDR3 sequence: CASSLASTPQNSPLHF. Here the CDR3 DNA reads TGTGCCAGCAGCTTGGCCTCGACGCCCCAAAATTCACCCCTCCACTTT.

This clonotype was counted ten times or more. The V call is TRBV5-1, the J call TRBJ1-1, with a weak D call TRBD1 (5 bases). Germline V CDR1 and CDR2: SGHRS, YFSETQ. CDR3 length: 13 amino acids. The V end was cut by 3 bases, the J end by 4 bases, with 10 bases between. The CDR3 loop reads CASSSPGSTEAFF. As DNA, the CDR3 is TGCGCCAGCAGCTCACCAGGGTCCACTGAAGCTTTCTTT.

This clonotype was counted at least ten times. The chain employs TRBV11-2 and TRBJ2-7; no firm D call. Per germline, CDR1 SGHAT and CDR2 FQNNGV. This CDR3 contains 11 residues. V gave up 9 bases and J gave up 6 bases, with 12 bases separating them. The CDR3 DNA reads as TGTGCCAGGCCGGGCACGGCCGAGCAGTACTTC. Its protein is CARPGTAEQYF.

Comment on this clonotype: A read error may explain this, as a much larger clone is one base away. The chain employs TRBV6-2 or TRBV6-3 and TRBJ2-7, with unresolved D. Trimming took 1 base from V and 5 from J, leaving 12 bases between them. CDR1 and CDR2 from the germline V gene are MNHEY and SVGEGT. The CDR3 contains 14 residues. The CDR3 DNA is TGTGCCAGCAGTTACTTGAGAACCGCCCACGAGCAGTACTTC. This translates into CASSYLRTAHEQYF.

The table lists this clonotype with many counts. The chain links TRBV10-3 to TRBJ1-2; D remains unclear. Germline V gene sequence: CDR1 ENHRY, CDR2 SYGVKD. The CDR3 spans 12 residues. Deletions cut 6 bases from V and 8 bases from J, with 13 bases between. CDR3 bases: TGTGCCATCAGGCCTCGGACGGAGGGCTACACCTTC. Encoded protein: CAIRPRTEGYTF.

This clonotype was observed many times. The chain has TRBV7-2 and TRBJ2-5; no clear D. The CDR3 runs 12 residues. Germline loops: CDR1 SGHTA, CDR2 FQGNSA. Trimming removed 3 bases from V and 10 bases from J, with 12 bases in between. CDR3 protein: CASSFTLKDQYF. The CDR3 DNA follows: TGTGCCAGCAGCTTTACACTCAAGGACCAGTACTTC.

This clonotype was seen ten or more times. The gene calls are TRBV7-2 and TRBJ2-6, with 7 positions matching TRBD1. The ends lost 6 bases at V and 1 base at J; junction bases unmatched: 6. Germline CDR1 is SGHTA and CDR2 is FQGNSA. This CDR3 region has 16 residues. In nucleotides, the CDR3 is TGTGCCAGCAGTTTTGAGGGGGCTTCTGGGGCCAACGTCCTGACTTTC. Translating it yields CASSFEGASGANVLTF.

This clonotype was counted once. The chain carries TRBV9 and TRBJ2-5; possibly TRBD2 for D (7 bases). Trimming cost V 4 bases and J 4 bases, with 17 bases left between them. Germline-derived CDR1 and CDR2 are SGDLS and YYNGEE. This CDR3 contains 15 residues. In DNA, the CDR3 is TGTGCCAGCAGCACATTAGGGGGGGGAAGAGAGACCCAGTACTTC. It specifies CASSTLGGGRETQYF. Based on the CDR3 plus reference TRBV9 and TRBJ2-5, the full variable domain is DSGVTQTPKHLITATGQRVTLRCSPRSGDLSVYWYQQSLDQGLQFLIQYYNGEERAKGNILERFSAQQFPDLHSELNLSSLELGDSALYFCASSTLGGGRETQYFGPGTRLLVL.

This clonotype was detected a few times. This chain connects TRBV6-1 to TRBJ2-1, with D unresolved. Trimming left V 7 bases short and J 12 bases short, with 22 bases between. Germline loops: CDR1 MNHNS, CDR2 SASEGT. The CDR3 covers 14 residues. The CDR3 sequence is CASNVRVSGHGQFF. The CDR3 coding sequence is TGTGCCAGCAACGTCCGTGTTTCGGGCCATGGGCAGTTCTTC.

This clonotype was recorded at least ten times. The chain employs TRBV11-2 and TRBJ1-2, with a tentative D call TRBD1 (5 bases). This CDR3 is 14 amino acids long. Germline V CDR1 and CDR2: SGHAT, FQNNGV. V shed 5 bases and J shed 5 bases, with 15 bases lying between them. CDR3 loop: CASSPEIQGYGYTF. CDR3 coding DNA: TGTGCCAGCAGCCCAGAGATCCAGGGTTATGGCTACACCTTC.

Ten or more counts support this clonotype. The chain carries TRBV28 and TRBJ2-7; D possibly corresponds to TRBD1 (5 bases). This CDR3 comprises 15 residues. The germline V gene has CDR1 MDHEN and CDR2 SYDVKM. V dropped 1 base and J dropped 2 bases, with 12 bases sitting between them. CDR3 coding DNA: TGTGCCAGCAGTTTATACCGGACAAGTACCTACGAGCAGTACTTC. Protein: CASSLYRTSTYEQYF.

V and J are TRBV19 and TRBJ2-7; 10 nucleotides line up with TRBD2. CDR1 LNHDA and CDR2 SQIVND come from the germline V gene (reference sequence). The CDR3 extends over 14 amino acids. The ends lost 3 bases at V and 5 bases at J; junction bases unmatched: 4. CDR3 nucleotides: TGTGCCAGTAGTATTCTAGCGGGAGCCCACGAGCAGTACTTC. Protein sequence: CASSILAGAHEQYF.